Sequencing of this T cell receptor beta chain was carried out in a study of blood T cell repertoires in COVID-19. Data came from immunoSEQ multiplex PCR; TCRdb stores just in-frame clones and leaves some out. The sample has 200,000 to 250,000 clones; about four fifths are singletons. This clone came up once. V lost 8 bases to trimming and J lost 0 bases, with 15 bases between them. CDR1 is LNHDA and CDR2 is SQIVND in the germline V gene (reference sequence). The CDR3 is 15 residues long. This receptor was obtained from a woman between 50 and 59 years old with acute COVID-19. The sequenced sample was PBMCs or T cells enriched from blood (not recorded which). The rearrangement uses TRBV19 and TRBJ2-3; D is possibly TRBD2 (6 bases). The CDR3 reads CASGLRQTSTDTQYF. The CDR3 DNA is TGTGCCAGTGGACTACGACAGACTAGCACAGATACGCAGTATTTT.